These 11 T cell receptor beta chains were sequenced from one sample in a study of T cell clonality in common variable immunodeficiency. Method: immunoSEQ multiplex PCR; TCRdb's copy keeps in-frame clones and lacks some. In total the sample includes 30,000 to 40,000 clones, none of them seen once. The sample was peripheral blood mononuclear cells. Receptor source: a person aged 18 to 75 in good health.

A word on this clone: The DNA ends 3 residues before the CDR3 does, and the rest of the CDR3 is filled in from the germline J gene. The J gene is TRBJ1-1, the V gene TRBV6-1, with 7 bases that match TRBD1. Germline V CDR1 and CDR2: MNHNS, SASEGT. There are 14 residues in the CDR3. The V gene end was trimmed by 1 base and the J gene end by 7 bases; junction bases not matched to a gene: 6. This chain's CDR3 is CASSEEGDRFEAFF. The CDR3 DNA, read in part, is TGTGCCAGCAGTGAAGAGGGGGACAGATTTGAA.

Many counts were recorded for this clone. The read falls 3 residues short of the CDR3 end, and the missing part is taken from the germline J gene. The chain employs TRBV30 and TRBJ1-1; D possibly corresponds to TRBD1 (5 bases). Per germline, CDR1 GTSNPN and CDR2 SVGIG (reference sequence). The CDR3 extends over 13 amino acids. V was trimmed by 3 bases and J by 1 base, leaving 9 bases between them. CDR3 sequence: CAWRDMGNTEAFF. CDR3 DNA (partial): TGTGCCTGGAGGGACATGGGGAACACTGAA.

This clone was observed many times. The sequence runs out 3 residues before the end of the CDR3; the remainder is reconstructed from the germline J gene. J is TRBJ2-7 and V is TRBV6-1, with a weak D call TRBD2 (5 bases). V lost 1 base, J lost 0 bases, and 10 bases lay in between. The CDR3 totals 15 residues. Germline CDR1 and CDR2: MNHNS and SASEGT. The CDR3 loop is CASSEERWSSYEQYF. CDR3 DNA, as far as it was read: TGTGCCAGCAGTGAAGAGCGGTGGAGCTCCTACGAG.

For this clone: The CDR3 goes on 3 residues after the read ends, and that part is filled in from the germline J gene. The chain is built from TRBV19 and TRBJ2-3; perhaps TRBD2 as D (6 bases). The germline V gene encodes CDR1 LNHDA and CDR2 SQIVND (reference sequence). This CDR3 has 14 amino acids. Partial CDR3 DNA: TGTGCCAGTAGTATTCCTGGCGGGGATCAGCCG. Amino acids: CASSIPGGDQP. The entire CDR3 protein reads CASSIPGGDQPQYF.

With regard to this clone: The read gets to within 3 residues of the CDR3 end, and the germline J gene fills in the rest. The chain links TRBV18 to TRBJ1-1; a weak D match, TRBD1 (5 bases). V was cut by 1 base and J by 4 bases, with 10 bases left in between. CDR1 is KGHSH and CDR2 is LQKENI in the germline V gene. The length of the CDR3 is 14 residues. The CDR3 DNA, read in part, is TGTGCCAGCTCACCACGGAGGGACTCCACTGAA. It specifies CASSPRRDSTE. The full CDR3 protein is CASSPRRDSTEAFF.

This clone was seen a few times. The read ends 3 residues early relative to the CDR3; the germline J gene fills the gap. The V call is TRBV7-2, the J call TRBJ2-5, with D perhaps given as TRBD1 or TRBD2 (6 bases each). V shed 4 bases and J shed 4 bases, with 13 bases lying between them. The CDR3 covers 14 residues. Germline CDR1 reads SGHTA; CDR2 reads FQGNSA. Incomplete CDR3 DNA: TGTGCCAGCAGCTCCGGAGGGGGTGGAGAGACC. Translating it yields CASSSGGGGET. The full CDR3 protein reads CASSSGGGGETQYF.

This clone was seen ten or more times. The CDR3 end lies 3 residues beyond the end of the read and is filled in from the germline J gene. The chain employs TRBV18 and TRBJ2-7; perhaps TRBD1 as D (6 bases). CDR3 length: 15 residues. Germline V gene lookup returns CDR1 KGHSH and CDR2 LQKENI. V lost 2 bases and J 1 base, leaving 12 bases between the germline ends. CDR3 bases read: TGTGCCAGCTCACCAAGGGTTCAGGGGTCCTACGAG. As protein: CASSPRVQGSYE. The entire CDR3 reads CASSPRVQGSYEQYF.

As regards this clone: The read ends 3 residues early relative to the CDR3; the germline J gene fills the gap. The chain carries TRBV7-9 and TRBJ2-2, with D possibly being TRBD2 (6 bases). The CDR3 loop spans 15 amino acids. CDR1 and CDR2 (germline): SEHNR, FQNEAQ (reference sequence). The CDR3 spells CASSSPGGYNSPLFF. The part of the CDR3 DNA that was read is TGTGCCAGCAGCTCCCCCGGGGGTTATAATTCACCG.

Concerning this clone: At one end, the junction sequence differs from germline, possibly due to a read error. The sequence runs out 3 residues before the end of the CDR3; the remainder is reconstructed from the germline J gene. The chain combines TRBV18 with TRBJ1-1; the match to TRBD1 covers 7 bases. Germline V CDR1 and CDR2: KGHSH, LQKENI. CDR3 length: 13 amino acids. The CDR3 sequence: CANSHSQGAEAFF. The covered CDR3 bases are TGTGCCAACTCACATTCTCAGGGGGCTGAA.

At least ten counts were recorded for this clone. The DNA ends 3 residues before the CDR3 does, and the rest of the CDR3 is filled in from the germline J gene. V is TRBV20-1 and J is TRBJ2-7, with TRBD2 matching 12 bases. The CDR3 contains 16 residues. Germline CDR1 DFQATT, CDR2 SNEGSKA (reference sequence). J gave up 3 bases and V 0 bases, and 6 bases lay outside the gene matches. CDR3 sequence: CSARDLLAGGHYEQYF. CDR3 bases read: TGCAGTGCTAGAGATCTACTAGCGGGGGGACACTACGAG.

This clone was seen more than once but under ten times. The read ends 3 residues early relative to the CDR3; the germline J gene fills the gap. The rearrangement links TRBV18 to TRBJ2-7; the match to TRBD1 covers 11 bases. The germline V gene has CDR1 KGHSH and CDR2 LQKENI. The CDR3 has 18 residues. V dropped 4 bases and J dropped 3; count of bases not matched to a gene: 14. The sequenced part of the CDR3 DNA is TGTGCCAGCTCACGCCAAGCCCCAGCGGGACAGGGGGGCTACGAG. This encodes CASSRQAPAGQGGYE. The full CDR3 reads CASSRQAPAGQGGYEQYF.